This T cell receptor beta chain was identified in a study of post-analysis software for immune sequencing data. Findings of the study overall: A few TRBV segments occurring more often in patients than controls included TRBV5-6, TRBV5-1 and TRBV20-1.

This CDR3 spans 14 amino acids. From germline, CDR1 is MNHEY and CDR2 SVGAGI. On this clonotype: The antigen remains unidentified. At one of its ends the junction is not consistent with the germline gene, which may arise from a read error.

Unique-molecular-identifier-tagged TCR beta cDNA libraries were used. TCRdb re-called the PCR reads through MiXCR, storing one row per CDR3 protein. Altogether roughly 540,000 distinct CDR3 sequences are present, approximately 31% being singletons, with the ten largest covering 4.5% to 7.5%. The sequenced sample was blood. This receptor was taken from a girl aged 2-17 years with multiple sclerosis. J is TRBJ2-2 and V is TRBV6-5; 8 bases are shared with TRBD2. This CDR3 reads CASSYSGGAGELFF. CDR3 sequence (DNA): TGTGCCAGCAGTTACTCCGGGGGGGCCGGTGAGCTGTTTTTT.